This is a list of T cell receptor beta chains from one sample in a study of spatial heterogeneity in lung cancer. Via MiXCR, TCRdb re-called the 5' RACE reads, giving one row per CDR3 protein. Found here are over 70,000 distinct CDR3 sequences, 8% to 9% of them singletons; the top ten hold 1.5% to 2%. Sequences were derived from PBMCs, sampled at follow-up. The receptors derive from a female donor with early-stage non-small cell lung cancer. CDR3s include the opening cysteine and the closing phenylalanine or tryptophan. The D gene is left open where the match is weak. Only part of the rows carry a size: once, few, many, or a class if the clone is expanded.

d_call	j_call	v_call	clone_size	cdr3_nt	cdr3_aa
.	TRBJ1-3	TRBV5-1	few	TGCGCCAGCAGCGGGGACCTCTCTGGAAACACCATATATTTT	CASSGDLSGNTIYF
.	TRBJ2-3	TRBV20-1	.	TGCAGTGCTAGTCTCCCGCTCACAGATACGCAGTATTTT	CSASLPLTDTQYF
.	TRBJ2-7	TRBV13	few	TGTGCCAGCAGCTTAGGGGGCGGGATTGCCTACGAGCAGTACTTC	CASSLGGGIAYEQYF
TRBD2	TRBJ2-1	TRBV7-7	many	TGTGCTAGCAGCTTAAGCGGGACTAGAAGCGATGAGCAGTTCTTC	CASSLSGTRSDEQFF
.	TRBJ1-1	TRBV27	few	TGTGCCAGCAGTTTAAAGAACAGCTTGAACACTGAAGCTTTCTTT	CASSLKNSLNTEAFF
.	TRBJ2-3	TRBV3-1	many	TGTGCCAGCAGCCAAGATGTCAGATCGGATACGCAGTATTTT	CASSQDVRSDTQYF
TRBD2	TRBJ2-2	TRBV20-1	many	TGCAGTGCTAGGCCTAGCGGGAGGAACACCGGGGAGCTGTTTTTT	CSARPSGRNTGELFF
.	TRBJ2-1	TRBV11-3	many	TGTGCCAGCAGCTTTTCGGAATACAATGAGCAGTTCTTC	CASSFSEYNEQFF
.	TRBJ2-2	TRBV5-1	many	TGCGCCAGCAGCTTGGCCGGTCAGGGGTACACCGGGGAGCTGTTTTTT	CASSLAGQGYTGELFF
TRBD1	TRBJ1-1	TRBV4-1	many	TGCGCCAGCAGCAGTTACCGACAGGGCGCTGAAGCTTTCTTT	CASSSYRQGAEAFF
.	TRBJ1-1	TRBV29-1	many	TGCAGCGTGACCGACGGTGCCGAGGGTTTCTTT	CSVTDGAEGFF
.	TRBJ1-2	TRBV20-1	many	TGCAGTGCCACACGCGTAGGGGAAGGCTACACCTTC	CSATRVGEGYTF
TRBD1	TRBJ2-3	TRBV5-4	.	TGTGCCAACAGCCATCACTTAGGGGGCGATACGCAGTATTTT	CANSHHLGGDTQYF
.	TRBJ2-2	TRBV7-9	many	TGTGCCAGCCTTATAAACACCGGGGAGCTGTTTTTT	CASLINTGELFF
TRBD2	TRBJ2-1	TRBV30	.	TGTGCCTGGAGGGCCACTAGCGGGAGGCCGTCCGCCTATTACAATGAGCAGTTCTTC	CAWRATSGRPSAYYNEQFF
TRBD2	TRBJ2-2	TRBV6-1	many	TGTGCCAGCAGCAGACTAGCGGGTTATAACGGCGGGGAGCTGTTTTTT	CASSRLAGYNGGELFF
.	TRBJ2-3	TRBV7-9	.	TGTGCCAGCAGCTTAGCTGAGGGGGATACGCAGTATTTT	CASSLAEGDTQYF
.	TRBJ2-2	TRBV12-3/TRBV12-4	.	TGTGCCAGCACCTCAGGGTCCGGGGAGCTGTTTTTT	CASTSGSGELFF
.	TRBJ2-4	TRBV5-1	few	TGCGCCAGCAGCTTGGTCGGACTAGCCAAAAACATTCAGTACTTC	CASSLVGLAKNIQYF
TRBD1	TRBJ1-1	TRBV27	few	TGTGCCAGCAGCTACAGGGGGCCCGACCTGAACACTGAAGCTTTCTTT	CASSYRGPDLNTEAFF
TRBD1	TRBJ2-7	TRBV2	many	TGTGCCAGAGGTACGACAGGGGAGGTGAGGGAGCAGTACTTC	CARGTTGEVREQYF
.	TRBJ1-5	TRBV15	many	TGTGCCACCAGCAGAGATCGGGACACCCCCAGGCAGCCCCAGCATTTT	CATSRDRDTPRQPQHF
.	TRBJ2-3	TRBV11-2	many	TGTGCCAGCAGAGGCCCGACGGCAGATACGCAGTATTTT	CASRGPTADTQYF
.	TRBJ2-1	TRBV19	many	TGTGCCAGTAGTTCGATTCAGGGGACCATCTCCTACAATGAGCAGTTCTTC	CASSSIQGTISYNEQFF
.	TRBJ1-4	TRBV10-1	.	TGCGCCAGCAGTCGGGACACCTCTGGTGAAAAACTGTTTTTT	CASSRDTSGEKLFF
.	TRBJ2-7	TRBV28	many	TGTGCCAGCAGGGAGAGGGACCTAGGGCAGTACTTC	CASRERDLGQYF
.	TRBJ1-5	TRBV6-2/TRBV6-3	few	TGTGCCAGCAGCCAGTCAGTTAGCAATCAGCCCCAGCATTTT	CASSQSVSNQPQHF
.	TRBJ2-7	TRBV18	many	TGTGCCAGCTCACCACCTGGGTCTCGCTCCTACGAGCAGTACTTC	CASSPPGSRSYEQYF
.	TRBJ2-1	TRBV11-2	many	TGTGCCAGCAGCTTAGATCGATCTGAGCAGTTCTTC	CASSLDRSEQFF
.	TRBJ1-2	TRBV29-1	.	TGCAGCGTCCCCGTGGGGTATGGCTACACCTTC	CSVPVGYGYTF
.	TRBJ1-4	TRBV20-1	many	TGCAGTGCTAGAGATGGTCAGGGTAATGAAAAACTGTTTTTT	CSARDGQGNEKLFF
TRBD2	TRBJ2-3	TRBV5-1	many	TGCGCCAGCAGCTCGGGACTAGCGGAGGGGAGCACAGATACGCAGTATTTT	CASSSGLAEGSTDTQYF
.	TRBJ2-3	TRBV3-1	many	TGTGCCAGCAGCCAAGAGTATGGCACAGATACGCAGTATTTT	CASSQEYGTDTQYF
.	TRBJ2-7	TRBV19	few	TGTGCCAGTAGTATTGGTCCCGAATCGTGGTACGAGCAGTACTTC	CASSIGPESWYEQYF
.	TRBJ2-7	TRBV27	.	TGTGCCAGCAGTTTGAGGACAACCTACGAGCAGTACTTC	CASSLRTTYEQYF
.	TRBJ1-1	TRBV20-1	.	TGCAGTGCTAGAGACCCTCTAAGGACAGTGAACACTGAAGCTTTCTTT	CSARDPLRTVNTEAFF
.	TRBJ1-2	TRBV27	many	TGTGCCAGCAGTCCCCACAGGGAGGGCTACACCTTC	CASSPHREGYTF